The sequence of this T cell receptor (beta chain) was determined in a study of blood T cell repertoires in COVID-19. Overall study: The cDNA or gDNA used as material had been derived from T cells, B-cell-depleted T cells, or PBMCs.

This CDR3 is 15 amino acids long. Germline V gene sequence: CDR1 MGHRA, CDR2 YSYEKL. Trimming took 2 bases from V and 5 from J; bases not matched to a gene: 7. Generated by immunoSEQ multiplex PCR, the TCRdb table keeps only in-frame clones and is missing some. The sample records fewer than 300,000 clones, about 85% being singletons. The sequencing input was PBMCs or T cells enriched from blood (not recorded which). This sequence joins TRBV4-1 and TRBJ2-5, with TRBD2 matching 8 bases. The sequence was obtained from a woman in her forties or fifties who had recovered from COVID-19. Here the CDR3 reads CASSQQTGGRETQYF. The CDR3 bases are TGCGCCAGCAGCCAACAAACGGGGGGGCGGGAGACCCAGTACTTC.